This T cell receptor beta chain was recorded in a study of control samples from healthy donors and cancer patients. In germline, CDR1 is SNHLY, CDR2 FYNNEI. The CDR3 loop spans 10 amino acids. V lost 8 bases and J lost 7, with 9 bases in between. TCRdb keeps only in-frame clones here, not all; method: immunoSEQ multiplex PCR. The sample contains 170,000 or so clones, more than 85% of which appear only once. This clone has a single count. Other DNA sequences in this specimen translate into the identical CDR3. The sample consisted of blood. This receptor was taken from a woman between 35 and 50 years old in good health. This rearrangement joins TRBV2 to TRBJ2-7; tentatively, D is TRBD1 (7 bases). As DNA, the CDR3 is TGTGCCAGCTCAGGGGGGGAGCAGTACTTC. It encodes CASSGGEQYF.